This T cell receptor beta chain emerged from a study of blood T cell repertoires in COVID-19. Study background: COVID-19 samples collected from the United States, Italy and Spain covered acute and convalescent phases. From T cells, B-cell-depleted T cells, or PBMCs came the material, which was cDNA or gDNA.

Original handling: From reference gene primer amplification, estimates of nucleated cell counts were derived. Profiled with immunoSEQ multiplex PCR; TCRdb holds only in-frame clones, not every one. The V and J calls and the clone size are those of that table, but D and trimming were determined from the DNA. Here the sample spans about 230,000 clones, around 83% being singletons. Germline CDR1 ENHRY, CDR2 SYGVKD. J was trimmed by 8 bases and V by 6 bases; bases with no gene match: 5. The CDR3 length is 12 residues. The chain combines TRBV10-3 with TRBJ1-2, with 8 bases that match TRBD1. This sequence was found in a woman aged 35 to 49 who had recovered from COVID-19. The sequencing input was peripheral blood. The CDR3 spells CAIRQGENGYTF. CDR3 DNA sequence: TGTGCCATCAGACAGGGGGAGAACGGCTACACCTTC.